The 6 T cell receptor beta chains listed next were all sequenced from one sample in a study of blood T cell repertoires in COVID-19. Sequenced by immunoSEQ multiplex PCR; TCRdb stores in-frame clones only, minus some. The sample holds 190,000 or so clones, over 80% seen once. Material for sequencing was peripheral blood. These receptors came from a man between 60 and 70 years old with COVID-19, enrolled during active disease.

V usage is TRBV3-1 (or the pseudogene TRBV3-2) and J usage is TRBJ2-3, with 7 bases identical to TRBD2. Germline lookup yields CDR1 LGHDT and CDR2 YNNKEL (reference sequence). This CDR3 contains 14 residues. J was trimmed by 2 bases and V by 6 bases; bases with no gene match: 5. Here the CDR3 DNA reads TGTGCCAGCAGTCCTAGCGGACCCACAGATACGCAGTATTTT. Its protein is CASSPSGPTDTQYF.

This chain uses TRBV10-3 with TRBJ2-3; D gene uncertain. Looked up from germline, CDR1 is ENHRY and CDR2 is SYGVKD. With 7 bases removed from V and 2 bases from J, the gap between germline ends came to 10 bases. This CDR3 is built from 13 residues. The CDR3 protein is CAITDIVTDTQYF. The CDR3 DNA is TGTGCCATCACTGATATTGTCACAGATACGCAGTATTTT.

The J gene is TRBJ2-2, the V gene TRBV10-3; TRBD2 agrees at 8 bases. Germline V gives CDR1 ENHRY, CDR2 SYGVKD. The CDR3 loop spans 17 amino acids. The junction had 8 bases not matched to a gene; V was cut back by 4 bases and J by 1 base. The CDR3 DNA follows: TGTGCCATCAGTGTAGAGGAGGGACTAGGGAACACCGGGGAGCTGTTTTTT. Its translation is CAISVEEGLGNTGELFF.

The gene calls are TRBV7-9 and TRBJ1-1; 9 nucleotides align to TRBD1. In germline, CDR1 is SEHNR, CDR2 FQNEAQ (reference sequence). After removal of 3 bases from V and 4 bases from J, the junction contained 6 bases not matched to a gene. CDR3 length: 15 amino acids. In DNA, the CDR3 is TGTGCCAGCAGCTTTTACGGACAGGGGATCACTGAAGCTTTCTTT. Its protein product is CASSFYGQGITEAFF.

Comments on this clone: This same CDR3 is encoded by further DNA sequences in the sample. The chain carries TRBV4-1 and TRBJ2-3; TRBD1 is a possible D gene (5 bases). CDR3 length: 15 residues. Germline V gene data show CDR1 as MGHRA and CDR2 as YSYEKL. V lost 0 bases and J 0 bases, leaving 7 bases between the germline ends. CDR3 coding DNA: TGCGCCAGCAGCCAAGAGGGGCACAGCACAGATACGCAGTATTTT. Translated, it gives CASSQEGHSTDTQYF.

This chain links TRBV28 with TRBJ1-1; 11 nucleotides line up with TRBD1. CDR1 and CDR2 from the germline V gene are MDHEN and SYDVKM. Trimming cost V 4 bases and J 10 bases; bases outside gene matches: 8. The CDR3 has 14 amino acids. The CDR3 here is CASSSGQGAEIAFF. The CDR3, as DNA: TGTGCCAGCAGTTCCGGACAGGGGGCGGAAATAGCTTTCTTT.